These 6 T cell receptor beta chains share one sample of origin, sequenced in a study of T cell responses to AZD1222 COVID-19 vaccine. Clones were sequenced by immunoSEQ multiplex PCR, and TCRdb holds only the in-frame ones, with some missing. The sample holds 45,000 to 70,000 clones, around 87% seen once. The specimen comprised peripheral blood, sampled on day 0 of AZD1222 vaccination. The source is an adult in good health.

V usage is TRBV18 and J usage is TRBJ2-2; D not certain. Per the germline V gene, CDR1 is KGHSH and CDR2 is LQKENI. Trimming removed 0 bases at V and 0 bases at J, with 11 bases between. The CDR3 is 17 amino acids. CDR3 protein: CASSPPSQPSNTGELFF. CDR3 nucleotides: TGTGCCAGCTCACCACCGTCACAGCCTTCGAACACCGGGGAGCTGTTTTTT.

This chain connects TRBV9 to TRBJ2-7; 7 nucleotides line up with TRBD1. The CDR3 is 15 amino acids. Germline V CDR1 and CDR2: SGDLS, YYNGEE. V was pared by 0 bases and J by 3 bases, with 6 bases of the junction left unmatched. The CDR3 DNA is TGTGCCAGCAGCGTAGTAGGGGACAGTAGCTACGAGCAGTACTTC. It codes for CASSVVGDSSYEQYF.

The chain employs TRBV5-4 and TRBJ2-7; D unclear. The CDR3 runs to 13 residues. V lost 3 bases, J lost 4 bases, and 11 bases lay in between. Germline CDR1 SGHNT, CDR2 YYREEE (reference sequence). The DNA for the CDR3 is TGTGCCAGCAGCTCCACTGAAAAGTACGAGCAGTACTTC. Translation: CASSSTEKYEQYF.

This chain connects TRBV4-3 to TRBJ1-2, with 10 bases identical to TRBD1. Germline CDR1 reads LGHNA; CDR2 reads YSLEER. This CDR3 is built from 15 residues. The V gene end was trimmed by 4 bases and the J gene end by 1 base; junction bases not matched to a gene: 3. CDR3: CASSRGDRGNYGYTF. The CDR3, as DNA: TGCGCCAGCAGCCGGGGGGACAGGGGTAACTATGGCTACACCTTC.

The gene calls are TRBV6-5 and TRBJ1-5; D is unresolved. CDR3 length: 11 residues. The germline CDR1 and CDR2 sequences are MNHEY and SVGAGI. The V and J ends lost 4 bases and 6 bases respectively, with 4 bases between them. CDR3 loop: CASSWGQPQHF. The DNA for the CDR3 is TGTGCCAGCAGTTGGGGTCAGCCCCAGCATTTT.

This sequence joins TRBV29-1 and TRBJ2-7; the D gene is possibly TRBD1 (5 bases). The CDR3 has 14 amino acids. V was clipped by 2 bases and J by 4 bases, with 15 bases between them. Per the germline V gene, CDR1 is SQVTM and CDR2 is ANQGSEA. This CDR3 is CSVEIGAGSYEQYF. The CDR3, as DNA: TGCAGCGTTGAAATAGGTGCAGGGTCTTACGAGCAGTACTTC.